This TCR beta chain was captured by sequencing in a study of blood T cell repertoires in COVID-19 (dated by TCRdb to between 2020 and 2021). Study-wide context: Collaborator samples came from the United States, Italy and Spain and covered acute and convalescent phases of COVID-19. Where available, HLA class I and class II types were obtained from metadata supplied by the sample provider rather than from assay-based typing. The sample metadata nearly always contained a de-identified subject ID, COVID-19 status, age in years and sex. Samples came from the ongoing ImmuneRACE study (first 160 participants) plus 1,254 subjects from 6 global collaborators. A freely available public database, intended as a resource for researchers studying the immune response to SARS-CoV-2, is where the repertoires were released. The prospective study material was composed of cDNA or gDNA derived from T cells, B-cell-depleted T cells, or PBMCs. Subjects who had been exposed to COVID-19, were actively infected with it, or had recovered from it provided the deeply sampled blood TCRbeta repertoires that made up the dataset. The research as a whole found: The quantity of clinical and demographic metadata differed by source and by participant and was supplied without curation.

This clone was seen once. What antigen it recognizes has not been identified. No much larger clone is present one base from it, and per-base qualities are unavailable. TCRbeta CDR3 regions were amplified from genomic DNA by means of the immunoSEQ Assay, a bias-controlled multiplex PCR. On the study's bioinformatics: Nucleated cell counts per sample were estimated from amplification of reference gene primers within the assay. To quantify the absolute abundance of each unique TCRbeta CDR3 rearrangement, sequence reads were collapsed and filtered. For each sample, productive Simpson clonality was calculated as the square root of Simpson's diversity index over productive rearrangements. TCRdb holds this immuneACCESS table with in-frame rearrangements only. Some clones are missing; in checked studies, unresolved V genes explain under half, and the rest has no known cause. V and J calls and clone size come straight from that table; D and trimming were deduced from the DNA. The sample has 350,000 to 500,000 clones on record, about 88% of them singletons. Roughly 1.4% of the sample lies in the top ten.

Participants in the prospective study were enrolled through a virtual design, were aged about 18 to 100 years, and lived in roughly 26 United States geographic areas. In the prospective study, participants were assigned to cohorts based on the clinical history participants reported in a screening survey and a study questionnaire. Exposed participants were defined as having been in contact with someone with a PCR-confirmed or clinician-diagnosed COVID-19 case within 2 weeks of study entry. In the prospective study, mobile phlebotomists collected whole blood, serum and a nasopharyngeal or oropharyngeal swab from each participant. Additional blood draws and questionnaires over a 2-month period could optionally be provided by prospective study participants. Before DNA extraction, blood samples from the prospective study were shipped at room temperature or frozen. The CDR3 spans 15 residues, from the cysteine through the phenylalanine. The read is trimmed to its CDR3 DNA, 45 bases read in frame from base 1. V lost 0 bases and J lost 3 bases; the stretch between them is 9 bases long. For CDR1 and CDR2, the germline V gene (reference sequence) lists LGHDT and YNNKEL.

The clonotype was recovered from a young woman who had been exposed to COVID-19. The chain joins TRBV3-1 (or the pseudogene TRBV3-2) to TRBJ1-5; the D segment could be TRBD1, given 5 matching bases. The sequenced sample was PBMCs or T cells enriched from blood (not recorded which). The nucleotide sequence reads TGTGCCAGCAGCCAAGATCAGGGAAACAATCAGCCCCAGCATTTT. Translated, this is CASSQDQGNNQPQHF.